The TCR beta chain described here comes from a study of blood T cell repertoires in COVID-19. Overall study: The United States, Italy and Spain provided the acute and convalescent COVID-19 samples. PBMCs, B-cell-depleted T cells, or T cells were the source of the cDNA or gDNA that made up the material.

Authors' processing steps: Estimation of nucleated cell counts relied on the amplification of reference gene primers. Repertoires were generated with immunoSEQ multiplex PCR, while TCRdb's copy carries only in-frame clones and drops some. Clone size and the V and J calls come from that table; the DNA yielded D and trimming. The sample includes around 170,000 clones, around 84% of them seen just once. Trimming took 6 bases from V and 6 from J, leaving 14 bases between them. The CDR3 is made up of 13 amino acids. The germline gives CDR1 LNHDA, CDR2 SQIVND (reference sequence). This sequence was found in a young man with active or convalescent COVID-19. The chain employs TRBV19 and TRBJ1-1; tentatively, D is TRBD1 (6 bases). The sample comprised peripheral blood. CDR3 sequence: CASSRGPNAEAFF. DNA of the CDR3: TGTGCCAGTAGCAGGGGCCCGAATGCTGAAGCTTTCTTT.